The TCR beta chain under discussion was sequenced for a study of T cell changes during pregnancy in multiple sclerosis. Method: immunoSEQ multiplex PCR; TCRdb's copy keeps in-frame clones and lacks some. The sample contains tens of thousands of clones, approximately 92% of which appear only once. This CDR3 contains 14 residues. Germline values: CDR1 WSHSY, CDR2 SAAADI. V was cut by 6 bases and J by 2 bases, with 10 bases left in between. The gene calls are TRBV10-2 and TRBJ2-2, with a tentative D call TRBD1 (6 bases). The sequenced sample was peripheral blood. The sequence was obtained from a female donor with multiple sclerosis, enrolled in a pregnancy study. As DNA, the CDR3 is TGCGCCAGCAGGGGGGCGCCAAACACCGGGGAGCTGTTTTTT. It encodes CASRGAPNTGELFF.